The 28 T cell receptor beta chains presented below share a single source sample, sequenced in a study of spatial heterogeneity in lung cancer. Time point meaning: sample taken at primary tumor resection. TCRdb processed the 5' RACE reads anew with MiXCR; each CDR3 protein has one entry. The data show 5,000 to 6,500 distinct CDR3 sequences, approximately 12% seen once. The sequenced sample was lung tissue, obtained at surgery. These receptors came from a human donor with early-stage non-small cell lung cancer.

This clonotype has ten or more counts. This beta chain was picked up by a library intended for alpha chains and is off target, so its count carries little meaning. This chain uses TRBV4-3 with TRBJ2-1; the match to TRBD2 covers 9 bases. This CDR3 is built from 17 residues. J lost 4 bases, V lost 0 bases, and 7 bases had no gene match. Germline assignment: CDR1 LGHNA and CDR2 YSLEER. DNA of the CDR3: TGCGCCAGCAGCCAAGATCCCAGCGGGAGGACTTACAATGAGCAGTTCTTC. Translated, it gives CASSQDPSGRTYNEQFF.

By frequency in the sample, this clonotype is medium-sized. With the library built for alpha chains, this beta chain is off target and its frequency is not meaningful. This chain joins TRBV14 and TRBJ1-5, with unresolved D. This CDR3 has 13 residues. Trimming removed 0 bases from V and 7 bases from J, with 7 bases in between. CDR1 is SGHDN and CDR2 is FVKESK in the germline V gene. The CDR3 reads CASSQDVSQPQHF. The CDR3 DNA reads TGTGCCAGCAGCCAAGATGTATCCCAGCCCCAGCATTTT.

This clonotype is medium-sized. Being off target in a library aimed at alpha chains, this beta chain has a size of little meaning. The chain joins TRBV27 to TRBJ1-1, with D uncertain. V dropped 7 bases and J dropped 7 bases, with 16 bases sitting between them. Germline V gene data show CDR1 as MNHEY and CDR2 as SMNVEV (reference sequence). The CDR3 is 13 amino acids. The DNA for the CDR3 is TGTGCCAGCACCCCCCTCGGAACAGATGAAGCTTTCTTT. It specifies CASTPLGTDEAFF.

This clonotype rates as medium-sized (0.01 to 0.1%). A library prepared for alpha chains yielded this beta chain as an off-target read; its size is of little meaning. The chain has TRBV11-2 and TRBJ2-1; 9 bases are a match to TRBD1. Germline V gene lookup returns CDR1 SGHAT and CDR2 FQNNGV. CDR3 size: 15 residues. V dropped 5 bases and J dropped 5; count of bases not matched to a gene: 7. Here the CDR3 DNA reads TGTGCCAGCAGCACAGGGACAGGGACCCACAATGAGCAGTTCTTC. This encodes CASSTGTGTHNEQFF.

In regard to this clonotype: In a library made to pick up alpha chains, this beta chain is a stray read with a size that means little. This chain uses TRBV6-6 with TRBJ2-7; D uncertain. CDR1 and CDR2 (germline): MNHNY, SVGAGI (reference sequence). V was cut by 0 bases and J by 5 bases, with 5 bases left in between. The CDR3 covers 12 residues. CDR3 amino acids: CASSYSTDEQYF. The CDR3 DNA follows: TGTGCCAGCAGTTACTCGACGGACGAGCAGTACTTC.

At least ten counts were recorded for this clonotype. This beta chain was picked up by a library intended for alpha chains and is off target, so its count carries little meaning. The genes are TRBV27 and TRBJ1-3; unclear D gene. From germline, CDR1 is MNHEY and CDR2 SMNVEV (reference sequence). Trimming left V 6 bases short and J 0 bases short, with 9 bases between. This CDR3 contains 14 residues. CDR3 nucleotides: TGTGCCAGCAGGGGAACGGGCTCTGGAAACACCATATATTTT. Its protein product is CASRGTGSGNTIYF.

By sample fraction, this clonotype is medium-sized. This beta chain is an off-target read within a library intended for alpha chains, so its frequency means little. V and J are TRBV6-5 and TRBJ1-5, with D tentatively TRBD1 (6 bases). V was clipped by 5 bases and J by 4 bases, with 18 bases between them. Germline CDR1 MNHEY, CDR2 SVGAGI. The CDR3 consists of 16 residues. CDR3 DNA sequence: TGTGCCAGCAGTCAGCAGGGGAAAGGAGGGAATCAGCCCCAGCATTTT. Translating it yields CASSQQGKGGNQPQHF.

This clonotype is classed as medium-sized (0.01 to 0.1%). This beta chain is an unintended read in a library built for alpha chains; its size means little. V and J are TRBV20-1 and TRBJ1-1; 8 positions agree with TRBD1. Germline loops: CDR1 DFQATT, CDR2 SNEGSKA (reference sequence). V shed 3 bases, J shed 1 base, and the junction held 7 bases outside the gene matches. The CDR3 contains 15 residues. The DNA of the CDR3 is TGCAGTGCTAGCACCCAGGGGGCATGGAACACTGAAGCTTTCTTT. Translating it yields CSASTQGAWNTEAFF.

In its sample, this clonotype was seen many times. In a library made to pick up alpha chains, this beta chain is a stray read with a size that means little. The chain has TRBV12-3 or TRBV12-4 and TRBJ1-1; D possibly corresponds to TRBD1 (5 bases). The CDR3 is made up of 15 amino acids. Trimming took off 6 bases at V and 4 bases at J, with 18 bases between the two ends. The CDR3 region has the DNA TGTGCCAGCAGCCCCGTGGTGGTCGGGGGCACTGAAGCTTTCTTT. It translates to CASSPVVVGGTEAFF.

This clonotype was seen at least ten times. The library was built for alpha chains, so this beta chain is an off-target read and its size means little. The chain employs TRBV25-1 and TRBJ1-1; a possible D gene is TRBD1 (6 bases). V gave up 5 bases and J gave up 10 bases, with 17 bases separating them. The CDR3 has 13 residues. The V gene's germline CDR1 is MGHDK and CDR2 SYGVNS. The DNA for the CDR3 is TGTGCCAGCAGTCCGAACAGGGTTCGTGGAGCTTTCTTT. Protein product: CASSPNRVRGAFF.

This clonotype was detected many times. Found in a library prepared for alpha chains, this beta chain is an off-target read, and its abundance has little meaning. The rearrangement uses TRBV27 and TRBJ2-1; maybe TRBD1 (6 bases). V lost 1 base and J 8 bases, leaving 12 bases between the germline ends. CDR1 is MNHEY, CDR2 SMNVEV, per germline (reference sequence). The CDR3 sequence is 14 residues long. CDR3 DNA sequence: TGTGCCAGCAGTTTATACAGGGTTTTGGATGAGCAGTTCTTC. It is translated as CASSLYRVLDEQFF.

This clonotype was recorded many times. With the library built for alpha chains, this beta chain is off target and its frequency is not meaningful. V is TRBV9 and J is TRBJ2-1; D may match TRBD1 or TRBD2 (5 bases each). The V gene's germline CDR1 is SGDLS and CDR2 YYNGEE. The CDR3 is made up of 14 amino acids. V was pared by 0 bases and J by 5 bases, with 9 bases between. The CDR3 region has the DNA TGTGCCAGCAGCGTAGTGGGGGACGACAATGAGCAGTTCTTC. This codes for CASSVVGDDNEQFF.

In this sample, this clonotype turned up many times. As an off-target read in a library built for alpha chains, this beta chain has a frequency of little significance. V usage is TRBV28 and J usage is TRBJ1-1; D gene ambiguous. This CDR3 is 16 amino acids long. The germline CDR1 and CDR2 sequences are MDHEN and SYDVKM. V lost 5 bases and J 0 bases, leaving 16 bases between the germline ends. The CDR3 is CASSNSGAVLNTEAFF. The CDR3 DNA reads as TGTGCCAGCAGTAACTCAGGCGCAGTTTTGAACACTGAAGCTTTCTTT.

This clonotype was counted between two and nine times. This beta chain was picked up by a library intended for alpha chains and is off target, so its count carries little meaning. The CDR3 is CASSQTRGERGETQYF. As DNA, the CDR3 is TGTGCCAGCAGCCAAACCCGCGGGGAAAGGGGAGAGACCCAGTACTTC. This chain connects TRBV12-3 or TRBV12-4 to TRBJ2-5, with a weak D call TRBD2 (6 bases). The CDR3 totals 16 residues. The germline V and J ends were trimmed by 6 bases and 4 bases, with 21 bases remaining between them.

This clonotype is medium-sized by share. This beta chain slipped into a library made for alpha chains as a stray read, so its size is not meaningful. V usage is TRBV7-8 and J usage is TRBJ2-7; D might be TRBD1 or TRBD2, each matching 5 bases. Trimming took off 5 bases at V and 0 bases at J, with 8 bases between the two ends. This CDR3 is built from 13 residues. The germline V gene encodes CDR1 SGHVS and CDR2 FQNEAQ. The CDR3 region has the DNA TGTGCCAGCAGCATCGGGGCCTCCTACGAGCAGTACTTC. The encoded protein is CASSIGASYEQYF. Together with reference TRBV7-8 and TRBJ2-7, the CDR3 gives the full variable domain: GAGVSQSPRYKVAKRGQDVALRCDPISGHVSLFWYQQALGQGPEFLTYFQNEAQLDKSGLPSDRFFAERPEGSVSTLKIQRTQQEDSAVYLCASSIGASYEQYFGPGTRLTVT.

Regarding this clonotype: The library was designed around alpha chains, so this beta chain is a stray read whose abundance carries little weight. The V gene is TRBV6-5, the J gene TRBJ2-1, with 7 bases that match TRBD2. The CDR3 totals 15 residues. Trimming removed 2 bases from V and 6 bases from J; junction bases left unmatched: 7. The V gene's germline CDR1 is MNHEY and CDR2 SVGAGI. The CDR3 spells CASSYGGTKGNEQFF. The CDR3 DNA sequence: TGTGCCAGCAGTTACGGGGGGACTAAGGGCAATGAGCAGTTCTTC.

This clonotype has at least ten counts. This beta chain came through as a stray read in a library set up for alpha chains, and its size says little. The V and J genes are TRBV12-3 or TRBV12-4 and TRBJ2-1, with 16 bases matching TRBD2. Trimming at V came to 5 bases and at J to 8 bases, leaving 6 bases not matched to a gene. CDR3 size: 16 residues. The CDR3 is CASSPGTSGRADEQFF. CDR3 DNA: TGTGCCAGCAGTCCAGGGACTAGCGGGAGGGCCGATGAGCAGTTCTTC.

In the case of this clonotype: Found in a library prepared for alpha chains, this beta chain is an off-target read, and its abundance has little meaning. The CDR3 loop is CASSPTSQVNTEAFF. The DNA for the CDR3 is TGTGCCAGCAGCCCGACTTCACAGGTGAACACTGAAGCTTTCTTT. This chain joins TRBV11-2 and TRBJ1-1, with D possibly matching TRBD1 (5 bases). Trimming stripped 5 bases from V and 0 bases from J, with 13 bases between. Per germline, CDR1 SGHAT and CDR2 FQNNGV. The CDR3 runs 15 residues.

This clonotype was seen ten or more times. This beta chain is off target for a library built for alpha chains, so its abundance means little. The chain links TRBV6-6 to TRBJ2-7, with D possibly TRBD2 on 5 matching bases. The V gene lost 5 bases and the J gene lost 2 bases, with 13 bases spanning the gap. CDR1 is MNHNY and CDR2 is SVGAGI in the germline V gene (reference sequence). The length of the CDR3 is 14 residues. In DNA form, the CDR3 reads TGTGCCAGCAGTGGTTCGAGGGCAGCCTACGAGCAGTACTTC. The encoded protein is CASSGSRAAYEQYF.

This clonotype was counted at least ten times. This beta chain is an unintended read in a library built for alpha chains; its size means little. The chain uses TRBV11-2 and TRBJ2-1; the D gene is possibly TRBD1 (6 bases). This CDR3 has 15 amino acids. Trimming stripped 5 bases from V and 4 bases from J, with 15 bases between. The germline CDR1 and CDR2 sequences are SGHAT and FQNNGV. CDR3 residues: CASSRDGTPYNEQFF. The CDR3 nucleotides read TGTGCCAGCAGCCGCGACGGGACACCGTACAATGAGCAGTTCTTC.

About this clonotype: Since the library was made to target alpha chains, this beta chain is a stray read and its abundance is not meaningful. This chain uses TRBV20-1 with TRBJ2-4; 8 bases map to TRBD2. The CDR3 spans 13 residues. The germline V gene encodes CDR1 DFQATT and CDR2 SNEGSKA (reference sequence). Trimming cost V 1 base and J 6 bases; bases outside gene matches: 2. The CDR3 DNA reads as TGCAGTGCTAGAGCGGGAGGGGCAAACATTCAGTACTTC. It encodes CSARAGGANIQYF.

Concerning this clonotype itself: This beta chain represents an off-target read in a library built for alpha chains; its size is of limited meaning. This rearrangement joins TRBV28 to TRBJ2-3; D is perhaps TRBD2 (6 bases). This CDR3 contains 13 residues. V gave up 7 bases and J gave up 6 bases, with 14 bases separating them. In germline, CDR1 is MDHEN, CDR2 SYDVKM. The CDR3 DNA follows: TGTGCCAGCACTCTCGGCGGGGTCGATACGCAGTATTTT. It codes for CASTLGGVDTQYF.

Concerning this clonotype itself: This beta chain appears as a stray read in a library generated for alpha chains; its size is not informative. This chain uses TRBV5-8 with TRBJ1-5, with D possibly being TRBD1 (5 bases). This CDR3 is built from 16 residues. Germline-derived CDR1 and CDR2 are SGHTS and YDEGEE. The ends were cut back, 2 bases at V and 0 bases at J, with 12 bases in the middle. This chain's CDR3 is CASSFAGQGSNQPQHF. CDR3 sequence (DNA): TGTGCCAGCAGCTTTGCGGGTCAGGGTAGCAATCAGCCCCAGCATTTT.

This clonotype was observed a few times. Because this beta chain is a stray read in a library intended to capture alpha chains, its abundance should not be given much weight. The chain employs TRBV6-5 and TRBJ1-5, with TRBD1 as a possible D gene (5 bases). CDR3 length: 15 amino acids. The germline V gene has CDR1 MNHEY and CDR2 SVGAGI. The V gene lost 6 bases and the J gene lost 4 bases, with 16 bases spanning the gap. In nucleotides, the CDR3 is TGTGCCAGCAGCCGCGAGGGGATAGGAAATCAGCCCCAGCATTTT. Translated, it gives CASSREGIGNQPQHF.

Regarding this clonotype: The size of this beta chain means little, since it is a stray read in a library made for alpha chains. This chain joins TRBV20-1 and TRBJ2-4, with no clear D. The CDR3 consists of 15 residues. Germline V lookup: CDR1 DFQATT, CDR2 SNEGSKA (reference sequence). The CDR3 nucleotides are TGCAGCCACACCCAGACCCATTTAGCCAAAAACATTCAGTACTTC. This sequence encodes CSHTQTHLAKNIQYF.

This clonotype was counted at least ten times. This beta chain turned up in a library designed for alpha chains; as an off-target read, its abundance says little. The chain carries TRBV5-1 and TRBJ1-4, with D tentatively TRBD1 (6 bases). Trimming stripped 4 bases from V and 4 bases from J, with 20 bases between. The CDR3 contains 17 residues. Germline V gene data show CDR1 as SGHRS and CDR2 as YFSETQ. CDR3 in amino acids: CASSPVPGHSRNEKLFF. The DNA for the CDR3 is TGCGCCAGCAGCCCAGTCCCGGGACATTCCCGTAATGAAAAACTGTTTTTT.

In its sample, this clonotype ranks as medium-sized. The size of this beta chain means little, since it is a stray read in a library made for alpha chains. The CDR3 reads CASRRQGGTSLFTDTQYF. The CDR3 bases are TGTGCCAGCCGACGCCAAGGGGGGACTAGCTTATTCACAGATACGCAGTATTTT. The chain carries TRBV2 and TRBJ2-3, with TRBD2 matching over 9 bases. Germline loops: CDR1 SNHLY, CDR2 FYNNEI. This CDR3 has 18 residues. The V segment lost 8 bases and the J segment 2 bases; nucleotides outside the gene matches: 17.

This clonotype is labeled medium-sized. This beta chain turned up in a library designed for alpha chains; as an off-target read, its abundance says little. The DNA for the CDR3 is TGTGCCAGCAGTCGTAGTCCACTAGCGGGAGGAGAGACCCAGTACTTC. Translation gives CASSRSPLAGGETQYF. V usage is TRBV9 and J usage is TRBJ2-5; 12 nucleotides match TRBD2. Germline CDR1 SGDLS, CDR2 YYNGEE. The CDR3 has 16 residues. V shed 5 bases, J shed 4 bases, and the junction held 9 bases outside the gene matches.